The 30 T cell receptor beta chains listed next were all sequenced from one sample in a study of T cell repertoires in cytomegalovirus infection. Their cognate antigens are unknown. TCRdb reprocessed the reads via MiXCR and lists one record per CDR3 protein. The profile shows 300,000 to 400,000 distinct CDR3 sequences, almost 30% of them singletons. Source: cultured PBMCs, taken from culture after CMV antigen stimulation. These receptors originate from a human donor in good health (CMV status not recorded). Some clones in this sample may be carry-over from other donors' samples.

The chain joins TRBV10-3 to TRBJ2-1, with TRBD2 identical over 11 bases. CDR1 and CDR2 (germline): ENHRY, SYGVKD. The CDR3 contains 21 residues. The trim removed 3 bases at V and 6 bases at J, leaving 22 bases unmatched. CDR3 in amino acids: CAISEFGRGSGRAMSGNEQFF. The CDR3 DNA follows: TGTGCCATCAGTGAATTCGGACGAGGTAGCGGGAGGGCCATGAGTGGCAATGAGCAGTTCTTC.

This clonotype showed up many times. This chain links TRBV5-1 with TRBJ1-1; 9 bases are shared with TRBD1. After removal of 2 bases from V and 5 bases from J, the junction contained 7 bases not matched to a gene. This CDR3 has 15 amino acids. CDR1 and CDR2 from the germline V gene are SGHRS and YFSETQ. DNA of the CDR3: TGCGCCAGCAGCTTACCTAGACAGGGGGGTACTGAAGCTTTCTTT. Amino acid sequence: CASSLPRQGGTEAFF.

In this sample, this clonotype turned up a few times. The rearrangement joins TRBV12-5 to TRBJ1-3; D is uncertain. Germline CDR1 is LGHNT and CDR2 is FRNRAP. The CDR3 is 12 amino acids. V lost 4 bases, J lost 8 bases, and 9 bases lay in between. For the CDR3, the DNA is TGTGCTAGTGGTTATGAGGACGACACCATATATTTT. Amino acid sequence: CASGYEDDTIYF.

The chain joins TRBV5-6 to TRBJ2-1; 7 nucleotides match TRBD2. V lost 7 bases to trimming and J lost 7 bases; unmatched junction nucleotides: 14. This CDR3 has 15 residues. The germline V gene encodes CDR1 SGHDT and CDR2 YYEEEE. The DNA of the CDR3 is TGTGCCAGCCAAGCTTCCGGGAGGCCCTTAAATGAGCAGTTCTTC. Its protein product is CASQASGRPLNEQFF.

The chain couples TRBV6-1 to TRBJ1-1; D is undetermined. Per germline, CDR1 MNHNS and CDR2 SASEGT. V dropped 11 bases and J dropped 7 bases, with 17 bases sitting between them. This CDR3 region has 12 residues. The DNA of the CDR3 is TGTGCCTCCTTAGGCCTAAATAGTGAAGCTTTCTTT. It is translated as CASLGLNSEAFF.

At least ten counts were recorded for this clonotype. The V and J genes are TRBV11-3 and TRBJ2-1; D possibly corresponds to TRBD2 (5 bases). Germline loops: CDR1 SGHNT, CDR2 YENEEA. Trimming took off 4 bases at V and 10 bases at J, with 11 bases between the two ends. There are 12 residues in the CDR3. In DNA, the CDR3 is TGTGCCAGCAGCTCCCGGACTCAAGAGCAGTTCTTC. Its translation is CASSSRTQEQFF. The variable domain in full, completed from reference TRBV11-3 and TRBJ2-1, reads EAGVVQSPRYKIIEKKQPVAFWCNPISGHNTLYWYLQNLGQGPELLIRYENEEAVDDSQLPKDRFSAERLKGVDSTLKIQPAELGDSAVYLCASSSRTQEQFFGPGTRLTVL.

In its sample, this clonotype was seen many times. The chain recombines TRBV12-3 or TRBV12-4 with TRBJ2-1; 10 positions match TRBD2. This CDR3 region has 16 residues. V was clipped by 0 bases and J by 6 bases; unmatched bases: 5. The CDR3 coding sequence is TGTGCCAGCAGTTTAGCGCCGAGCGGGAGGGGCAATGAGCAGTTCTTC. Translating gives CASSLAPSGRGNEQFF.

This clonotype was counted at least ten times. The rearrangement joins TRBV18 to TRBJ2-6; 7 bases are a match to TRBD2. There are 18 residues in the CDR3. After removal of 1 base from V and 0 bases from J, the junction contained 6 bases not matched to a gene. Germline-derived CDR1 and CDR2 are KGHSH and LQKENI. The CDR3 is CASSPREGPLSGANVLTF. In DNA, the CDR3 is TGTGCCAGCTCACCACGGGAGGGACCCCTCTCTGGGGCCAACGTCCTGACTTTC.

This clonotype was seen a few times. The chain carries TRBV7-6 and TRBJ1-1, with 10 bases lining up with TRBD1. Trimming at V came to 5 bases and at J to 7 bases, leaving 1 base not matched to a gene. The CDR3 is 12 residues long. Germline CDR1 reads SGHVS; CDR2 reads FNYEAQ. CDR3 in amino acids: CASSGTGVEAFF. The CDR3 DNA is TGTGCCAGCAGCGGGACAGGGGTTGAAGCTTTCTTT.

This clonotype was seen only a few times. The chain combines TRBV11-1 with TRBJ1-1; D may be TRBD1 (6 bases). Germline CDR1 and CDR2: SGHAT and FQDESV (reference sequence). V lost 4 bases, J lost 8 bases, and 11 bases lay in between. There are 12 residues in the CDR3. The CDR3, as DNA: TGTGCCAGCAGCTCCTTAGGGACAGAAGCTTTCTTT. Encoded protein: CASSSLGTEAFF.

This chain connects TRBV25-1 to TRBJ2-1; 11 positions match TRBD2. With 3 bases clipped from V and 10 bases from J, the junction kept 14 bases outside the gene matches. The CDR3 is made up of 17 amino acids. CDR1 and CDR2 from the germline V gene are MGHDK and SYGVNS. The CDR3 spells CASSDDSGRASLLEQFF. DNA for the CDR3: TGTGCCAGCAGTGATGATAGCGGGAGGGCCTCTTTACTAGAGCAGTTCTTC.

V gene TRBV6-1 combines with J gene TRBJ1-1; weak D call: TRBD1 (5 bases). This CDR3 has 12 residues. Per germline, CDR1 MNHNS and CDR2 SASEGT. Trimming removed 3 bases at V and 11 bases at J, with 13 bases between. The CDR3 coding sequence is TGTGCCAGCAGTGACGACAGCTTGGGGGCTTTCTTT. Amino acid sequence: CASSDDSLGAFF.

The genes are TRBV12-3 or TRBV12-4 and TRBJ1-2, with D unclear. This CDR3 comprises 15 residues. V lost 2 bases to trimming and J lost 2 bases, with 12 bases between them. The CDR3 region has the DNA TGTGCCAGCAGTTTAAGGCAGACAATGAACTATGGCTACACCTTC. Translating gives CASSLRQTMNYGYTF.

The table lists this clonotype with a few counts. The chain carries TRBV6-2 or TRBV6-3 and TRBJ2-7, with 13 bases aligning to TRBD2. The CDR3 sequence is 17 residues long. Losses at the gene ends were 4 bases for V and 6 bases for J; bases not matched to a gene: 12. Germline V gives CDR1 MNHEY, CDR2 SVGEGT. In nucleotides, the CDR3 is TGTGCCAGCAGTTCCCTCGGGACTAGCGGGAAGAATGGCGAGCAGTACTTC. Its translation is CASSSLGTSGKNGEQYF.

The V call is TRBV6-2 or TRBV6-3, the J call TRBJ2-1, with 7 bases identical to TRBD2. This CDR3 contains 14 residues. Germline CDR1 MNHEY, CDR2 SVGEGT. The junction had 11 bases not matched to a gene; V was cut back by 8 bases and J by 7 bases. CDR3 coding DNA: TGTGCCAGCCTGTGGGGAGGGCCGAAGAATGAGCAGTTCTTC. It encodes CASLWGGPKNEQFF.

This clonotype was found a few times. This sequence joins TRBV7-9 and TRBJ1-2; D uncertain. V lost 0 bases and J lost 4, with 9 bases in between. The CDR3 has 14 amino acids. Germline-derived CDR1 and CDR2 are SEHNR and FQNEAQ (reference sequence). CDR3 sequence (DNA): TGTGCCAGCAGCTTAGCGGAGGCTTCCTATGGCTACACCTTC. It yields the protein CASSLAEASYGYTF.

This clonotype was seen a handful of times. This chain links TRBV7-9 with TRBJ1-5; 7 bases map to TRBD1. The CDR3 has 17 residues. Germline V gene data show CDR1 as SEHNR and CDR2 as FQNEAQ (reference sequence). The ends lost 0 bases at V and 6 bases at J; junction bases unmatched: 11. CDR3 nucleotides: TGTGCCAGCAGCTTAGCCTACTCGACAGGGATCGGTCAGCCCCAGCATTTT. It specifies CASSLAYSTGIGQPQHF. Filled out from reference TRBV7-9 and TRBJ1-5, the complete variable domain reads DTGVSQNPRHKITKRGQNVTFRCDPISEHNRLYWYRQTLGQGPEFLTYFQNEAQLEKSRLLSDRFSAERPKGSFSTLEIQRTEQGDSAMYLCASSLAYSTGIGQPQHFGDGTRLSIL.

The rearrangement uses TRBV6-1 and TRBJ2-1; TRBD1 aligns across 9 bases. CDR1 MNHNS and CDR2 SASEGT come from the germline V gene. With V trimmed by 6 bases and J by 2 bases, 8 bases remained unmatched. CDR3 length: 16 residues. The CDR3 loop reads CASRVSWTGAYNEQFF. CDR3 nucleotides: TGTGCCAGCAGGGTTTCCTGGACAGGGGCCTACAATGAGCAGTTCTTC.

This clonotype was found a few times. V usage is TRBV3-1 and J usage is TRBJ1-1; 8 positions match TRBD1. V trimming: 4 bases; J trimming: 7 bases; junction bases outside the gene matches: 17. Germline V CDR1 and CDR2: LGHDT, YNNKEL (reference sequence). CDR3 length equals 17 residues. The CDR3 sequence: CASSPTSGGVRGDEAFF. The CDR3 region has the DNA TGTGCCAGCAGCCCCACCTCAGGGGGCGTCCGGGGAGATGAAGCTTTCTTT.

This clonotype occurred a few times. The rearrangement links TRBV4-2 to TRBJ2-1, with TRBD2 matching over 9 bases. V was pared by 6 bases and J by 9 bases, with 15 bases of the junction left unmatched. Germline V gene lookup returns CDR1 LGHNA and CDR2 YNFKEQ. This CDR3 is 16 amino acids long. CDR3 loop: CASRPRSGTSHTEQFF. In DNA form, the CDR3 reads TGTGCCAGCAGGCCAAGGTCGGGGACTAGCCACACTGAGCAGTTCTTC.

The V call is TRBV28, the J call TRBJ2-4; D remains ambiguous. CDR3 length equals 12 residues. Germline V lookup: CDR1 MDHEN, CDR2 SYDVKM. V lost 6 bases and J 6 bases, leaving 9 bases between the germline ends. The CDR3 protein is CASSPPRNIQYF. CDR3 nucleotides: TGTGCCAGCAGCCCCCCTAGAAACATTCAGTACTTC.

The rearrangement joins TRBV28 to TRBJ1-2; D is unclear. Looked up from germline, CDR1 is MDHEN and CDR2 is SYDVKM. Trimming removed 6 bases at V and 0 bases at J, with 8 bases between. CDR3 length equals 13 residues. This CDR3 reads CASRVGTNYGYTF. CDR3 in DNA: TGTGCCAGCAGGGTGGGAACTAACTATGGCTACACCTTC.

Comment on this clonotype: One base away lies a much larger clone, so this may be a sequencing read error. The chain couples TRBV7-2 to TRBJ2-7; no firm D call. The germline V gene has CDR1 SGHTA and CDR2 FQGNSA. This CDR3 spans 15 amino acids. This chain's CDR3 is CASSLTQSGSCEQYF. CDR3 bases: TGTGCCAGCAGCTTAACACAGTCCGGCTCCTGCGAGCAGTACTTC.

This clonotype has more than one count but fewer than ten. The rearrangement joins TRBV24-1 to TRBJ1-1; a weak D match, TRBD1 (6 bases). This CDR3 comprises 17 residues. Trimming shortened V by 0 bases and J by 3 bases, and 16 bases separated the two germline ends. Germline V lookup: CDR1 KGHDR, CDR2 SFDVKD. CDR3 protein: CATSDLLQGPADTEAFF. The CDR3 coding sequence is TGTGCCACCAGTGATTTGCTTCAGGGGCCGGCTGACACTGAAGCTTTCTTT.

V and J are TRBV12-3 or TRBV12-4 and TRBJ2-1; possible D gene TRBD2, 6 bases. V lost 6 bases and J lost 4, with 22 bases in between. CDR3 length: 17 residues. In nucleotides, the CDR3 is TGTGCCAGCAGCAAGGGTTCAACCAGCGGGTTTTACAATGAGCAGTTCTTC. Protein sequence: CASSKGSTSGFYNEQFF.

This clonotype was observed a handful of times. The V gene is TRBV12-3 or TRBV12-4, the J gene TRBJ2-5, with a weak D call TRBD2 (7 bases). V was trimmed by 5 bases and J by 4 bases, leaving 20 bases between them. The CDR3 is 16 amino acids. CDR3 region: CASSPISGGYVETQYF. The DNA for the CDR3 is TGTGCCAGCAGTCCTATTTCGGGGGGCTATGTAGAGACCCAGTACTTC.

V usage is TRBV9 and J usage is TRBJ1-1; 8 positions match TRBD1. Per the germline V gene, CDR1 is SGDLS and CDR2 is YYNGEE. The CDR3 runs 14 residues. J gave up 0 bases and V 3 bases, and 1 base lay outside the gene matches. CDR3 DNA sequence: TGTGCCAGCAGCGCGGGACAGGTGAACACTGAAGCTTTCTTT. Translated, it gives CASSAGQVNTEAFF.

This clonotype was counted a few times. The V call is TRBV19, the J call TRBJ1-1; a weak D match, TRBD1 (6 bases). The CDR3 spans 16 residues. V shed 3 bases and J shed 0 bases, with 14 bases lying between them. Germline CDR1 and CDR2: LNHDA and SQIVND (reference sequence). CDR3 region: CASSMEQGGLNTEAFF. CDR3 coding DNA: TGTGCCAGTAGTATGGAACAGGGAGGTCTGAACACTGAAGCTTTCTTT.

This clonotype was picked up many times. The chain carries TRBV7-9 and TRBJ2-6; 12 bases agree with TRBD1. CDR3 length: 17 residues. The germline gives CDR1 SEHNR, CDR2 FQNEAQ (reference sequence). J lost 4 bases, V lost 4 bases, and 5 bases had no gene match. DNA of the CDR3: TGTGCCAGCAGCTCGGGACAGGGGGCGTCCGGGGCCAACGTCCTGACTTTC. Translating gives CASSSGQGASGANVLTF. The whole variable domain, filled in from reference TRBV7-9 and TRBJ2-6, reads DTGVSQNPRHKITKRGQNVTFRCDPISEHNRLYWYRQTLGQGPEFLTYFQNEAQLEKSRLLSDRFSAERPKGSFSTLEIQRTEQGDSAMYLCASSSGQGASGANVLTFGAGSRLTVL.

This clonotype was observed a few times. The V and J genes are TRBV27 and TRBJ2-7, with TRBD2 matching over 11 bases. CDR1 is MNHEY, CDR2 SMNVEV, per germline (reference sequence). V lost 5 bases to trimming and J lost 3 bases; unmatched junction nucleotides: 9. There are 16 residues in the CDR3. CDR3 residues: CASSPSTSGSVYEQYF. The DNA of the CDR3 is TGTGCCAGCAGTCCGAGTACTAGCGGGAGTGTCTACGAGCAGTACTTC.